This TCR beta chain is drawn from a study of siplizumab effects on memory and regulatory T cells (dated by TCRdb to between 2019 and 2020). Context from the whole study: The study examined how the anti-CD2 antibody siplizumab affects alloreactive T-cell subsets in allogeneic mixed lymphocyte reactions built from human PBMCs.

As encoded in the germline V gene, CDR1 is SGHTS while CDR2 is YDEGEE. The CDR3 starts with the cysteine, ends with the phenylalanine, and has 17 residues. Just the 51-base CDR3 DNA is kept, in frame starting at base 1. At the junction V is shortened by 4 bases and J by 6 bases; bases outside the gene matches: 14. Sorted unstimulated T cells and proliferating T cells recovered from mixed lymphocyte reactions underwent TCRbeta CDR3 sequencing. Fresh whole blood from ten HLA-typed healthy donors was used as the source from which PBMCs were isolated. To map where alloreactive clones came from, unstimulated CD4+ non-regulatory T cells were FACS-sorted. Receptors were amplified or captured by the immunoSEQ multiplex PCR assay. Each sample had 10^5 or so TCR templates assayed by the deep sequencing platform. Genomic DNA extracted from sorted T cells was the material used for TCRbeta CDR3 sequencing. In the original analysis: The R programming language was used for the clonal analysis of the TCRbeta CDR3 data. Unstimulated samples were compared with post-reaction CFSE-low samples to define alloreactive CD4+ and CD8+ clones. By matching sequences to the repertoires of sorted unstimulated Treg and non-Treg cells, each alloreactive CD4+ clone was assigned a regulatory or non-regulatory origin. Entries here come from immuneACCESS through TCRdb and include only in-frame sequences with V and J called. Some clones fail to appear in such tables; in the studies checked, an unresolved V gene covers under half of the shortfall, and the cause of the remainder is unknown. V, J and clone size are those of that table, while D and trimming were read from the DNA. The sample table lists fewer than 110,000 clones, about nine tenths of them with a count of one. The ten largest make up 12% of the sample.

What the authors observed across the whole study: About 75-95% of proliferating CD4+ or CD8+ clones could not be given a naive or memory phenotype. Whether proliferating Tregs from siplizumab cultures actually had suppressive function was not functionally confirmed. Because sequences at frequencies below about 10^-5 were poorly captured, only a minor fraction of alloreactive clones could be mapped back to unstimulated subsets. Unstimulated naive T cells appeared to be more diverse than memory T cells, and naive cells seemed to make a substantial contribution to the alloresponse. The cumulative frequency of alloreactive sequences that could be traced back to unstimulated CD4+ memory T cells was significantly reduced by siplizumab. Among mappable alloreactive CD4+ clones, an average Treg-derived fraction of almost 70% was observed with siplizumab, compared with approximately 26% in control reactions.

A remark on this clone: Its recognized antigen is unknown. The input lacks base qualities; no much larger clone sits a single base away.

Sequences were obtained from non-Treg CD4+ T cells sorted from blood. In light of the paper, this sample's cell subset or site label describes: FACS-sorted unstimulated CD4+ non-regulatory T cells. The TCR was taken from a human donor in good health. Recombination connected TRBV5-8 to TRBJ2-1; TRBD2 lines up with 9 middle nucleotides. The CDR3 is CASSLSGTSLLGNEQFF. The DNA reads TGTGCCAGCAGCCTGTCCGGGACTAGCTTATTGGGCAATGAGCAGTTCTTC.